This T cell receptor beta chain emerged from a study of blood T cell repertoires in COVID-19. Study background: The United States, Italy and Spain provided the acute and convalescent COVID-19 samples. The cDNA or gDNA used as material had been derived from T cells, B-cell-depleted T cells, or PBMCs.

This study enrolled people aged about 18 to 100 from about two dozen US geographic areas. Source study methods: Reference gene primer amplification gave estimated nucleated cell counts. Data came from immunoSEQ multiplex PCR; TCRdb stores just in-frame clones and leaves some out. Clonal size and the V and J genes are those of that table, whereas D and trimming came from the DNA. The sample contains fewer than 250,000 clones, roughly 83% of which appear only once. The germline V gene has CDR1 SGHNT and CDR2 YYREEE (reference sequence). The CDR3 loop spans 14 amino acids. The ends were cut back, 3 bases at V and 7 bases at J, with 11 bases in the middle.

The sample taken for sequencing was PBMCs or T cells enriched from blood (not recorded which). This clonotype originated in a woman aged 25 to 39 who had recovered from COVID-19. V and J are TRBV5-4 and TRBJ1-6, with D hard to call. Here the CDR3 DNA reads TGTGCCAGCAGCTCTCCCTGGGAGAATTCACCCCTCCACTTT. It specifies CASSSPWENSPLHF. Together with reference TRBV5-4 and TRBJ1-6, the CDR3 gives the full variable domain: ETGVTQSPTHLIKTRGQQVTLRCSSQSGHNTVSWYQQALGQGPQFIFQYYREEENGRGNFPPRFSGLQFPNYSSELNVNALELDDSALYLCASSSPWENSPLHFGNGTRLTVT.